This TCR beta chain is from a study of blood T cell repertoires in COVID-19. Study-wide background: Samples came from the United States, Italy and Spain, spanning acute and convalescent COVID-19. Nucleic acid was either cDNA or gDNA, and it came from T cells, B-cell-depleted T cells, or PBMCs.

In the original analysis: Amplification of reference gene primers provided the estimated nucleated cell counts. Method: immunoSEQ multiplex PCR; TCRdb's copy keeps in-frame clones and lacks some. That table furnishes V, J and clone size, whereas the DNA furnished D and trimming. This sample yields 250,000 to 300,000 clones, of which about 88% are seen a single time; about an eighth belongs to the top ten. Trimming took off 7 bases at V and 0 bases at J, with 8 bases between the two ends. The CDR3 has 13 residues. In germline, CDR1 is KGHDR, CDR2 SFDVKD. While infection was still active, Seattle patients were enrolled and then followed longitudinally.

This TCR was sampled from a woman aged 70 to 79 with COVID-19, enrolled during active disease. The sample was peripheral blood. The rearrangement joins TRBV24-1 to TRBJ1-1; D unresolved. The CDR3 nucleotides read TGTGCCACCAGGTTCGACATGAACACTGAAGCTTTCTTT. Residues: CATRFDMNTEAFF.